The present TCR beta chain was sequenced within a study of OX40 agonist ivuxolimab in advanced cancers. In the study overall: Patients were dosed intravenously with ivuxolimab at 0.01 to 10 mg/kg every 2 weeks. Study-level findings and limits: CD8+ T cells averaged more expanded clones than CD4+.

On cycle 4 day 1 and cycle 7 day 1, as well as at baseline, blood was sampled. TCRdb's copy holds only in-frame clones and misses some; the assay was immunoSEQ multiplex PCR. The sample has about 32,000 clones; roughly 89% are singletons. In the case of this clone: The antigen remains unidentified.

The CDR3 runs 13 residues. Germline CDR1 and CDR2: KGHSH and LQKENI. V lost 0 bases to trimming and J lost 0 bases, with 2 bases between them. The gene calls are TRBV18 and TRBJ1-1; D unclear. The receptor was derived from an adult with an advanced solid tumor such as melanoma, head and neck, liver or kidney cancer. This sample comprised CD4+ or CD8+ T cells sorted from blood, obtained in a trial of the OX40 agonist ivuxolimab. CDR3 loop: CASSPPVNTEAFF. CDR3 bases: TGTGCCAGCTCACCACCGGTGAACACTGAAGCTTTCTTT.